This is a list of T cell receptor beta chains from one sample in a study of shared clonotypes between healthy human individuals. Libraries were prepared by immunoSEQ multiplex PCR; TCRdb keeps only in-frame clonotypes and omits some of them. The repertoire holds 2 million to 2.5 million clones, 85% to 95% seen once, with approximately 0.41% in the top ten. Sequencing was performed on naive CD4+ T cells from PBMCs. The receptors derive from a man aged 18-30 years in good health. Some clones in this sample may be carry-over from other donors' samples. CDR3s include the opening cysteine and the closing phenylalanine or tryptophan.

V: TRBV15
J: TRBJ2-1
CDR3: CATKQGDIYNEQFF

V: TRBV5-4
J: TRBJ2-1
CDR3: CASSSKTGGQYNEQFF

V: TRBV18
J: TRBJ1-1
CDR3: CASSLKGTGGNTEAFF

V: TRBV7-2
J: TRBJ1-5
CDR3: CASSLASINSNQPQHF

V: TRBV28
J: TRBJ1-1
CDR3: CASSLNGAGNTEAFF

V: TRBV6-5
J: TRBJ2-1
CDR3: CASSFGGPRLYNEQFF

V: TRBV5-6
J: TRBJ1-2
CDR3: CASSKIGGGYTF

V: TRBV28
J: TRBJ1-2
CDR3: CASVVGGQNYGYTF

V: TRBV6-6
J: TRBJ2-7
CDR3: CASSYSAQGQFPEQYF

V: TRBV9
J: TRBJ1-1
CDR3: CASSEAPLTGSRGTEAFF

V: TRBV5-1
J: TRBJ1-5
CDR3: CASSRSSNQPQHF

V: TRBV11-3
J: TRBJ1-1
CDR3: CASSLNGMNTEAFF

V: TRBV2
J: TRBJ2-7
CDR3: CASKTESLSYEQYF

V: TRBV7-9
J: TRBJ2-7
CDR3: CASSPLAGGTSYEQYF

V: TRBV18
J: TRBJ2-3
CDR3: CASSPRGTSTDTQYF

V: TRBV5-6
J: TRBJ2-1
CDR3: CASSLTHYNEQFF

V: TRBV6-5
J: TRBJ1-2
CDR3: CASSPPGKGWGYTF

V: TRBV28
J: TRBJ2-1
CDR3: CASSSGTLYNEQFF

V: TRBV10-2
J: TRBJ1-5
CDR3: CASSDWTGSSNQPQHF

V: TRBV18
J: TRBJ2-6
CDR3: CASSSGGANVLTF

V: TRBV2
J: TRBJ2-5
CDR3: CASSGRQGQETQYF

V: TRBV6-1
J: TRBJ2-2
CDR3: CASSAGVLKNTGELFF

V: TRBV5-1
J: TRBJ1-4
CDR3: CASSFVGARQGSEKLFF

V: TRBV14
J: TRBJ2-4
CDR3: CASSQAWGQPGLARNIQYF

V: TRBV7-6
J: TRBJ2-3
CDR3: CASSPPTDTQYF

V: TRBV7-3
J: TRBJ2-1
CDR3: CASSLTVGRELVNEQFF

V: TRBV5-4
J: TRBJ1-5
CDR3: CASSLAGGANQPQHF

V: TRBV13
J: TRBJ2-7
CDR3: CASSITGTGYEQYF

V: TRBV9
J: TRBJ2-1
CDR3: CASSFRTSGGEQFF

V: TRBV5-4
J: TRBJ2-1
CDR3: CATLVAGGHGNEQFF

V: TRBV30
J: TRBJ1-5
CDR3: CAWSHRGPQHF

V: TRBV7-6
J: TRBJ2-2
CDR3: CASSLVTGELFF

V: TRBV12-5
J: TRBJ2-1
CDR3: CASGLDSSYNEQFF

V: TRBV11-2
J: TRBJ2-7
CDR3: CASNSRDRGYEQYF

V: TRBV28
J: TRBJ2-3
CDR3: CASSFEGAGSTDTQYF

V: TRBV5-1
J: TRBJ2-3
CDR3: CASSLIIGQPSTDTQYF

V: TRBV28
J: TRBJ1-2
CDR3: CASSSPGTGDWEGGYTF

V: TRBV6-1
J: TRBJ2-5
CDR3: CASSARRYQETQYF

V: TRBV27
J: TRBJ2-5
CDR3: CASSPGGYGTSGRAGETQYF

V: TRBV2
J: TRBJ2-7
CDR3: CASSAGTSGYEQYF

V: TRBV7-2
J: TRBJ2-3
CDR3: CASSLVRPDTQYF

V: TRBV5-1
J: TRBJ1-4
CDR3: CASSGGGPNEKLFF

V: TRBV11-2
J: TRBJ2-7
CDR3: CASSRTRDRSYEQYF

V: TRBV6-5
J: TRBJ1-4
CDR3: CASSQGAAEKLFF

V: TRBV7-8
J: TRBJ1-5
CDR3: CASSPRGGGNDNQPQHF

V: TRBV6-5
J: TRBJ1-5
CDR3: CASSTTSWQPQHF

V: TRBV5-3
J: TRBJ2-1
CDR3: CARSHDPTSGRRSSYNEQFF

V: TRBV6-7
J: TRBJ1-1
CDR3: CASSRGVRLAFF

V: TRBV5-1
J: TRBJ1-4
CDR3: CASSLGYVPINEKLFF

V: TRBV6-5
J: TRBJ1-3
CDR3: CASSYSQGAGNTIYF

V: TRBV10-3
J: TRBJ1-3
CDR3: CAISDWSSGNTIYF

V: TRBV28
J: TRBJ2-1
CDR3: CASSLVTSGRGGLQFF

V: TRBV15
J: TRBJ1-1
CDR3: CATSSRGTDTEAFF

V: TRBV18
J: TRBJ2-1
CDR3: CASSPLLAGGVYNEQFF

V: TRBV7-9
J: TRBJ2-7
CDR3: CASSLGGAVGEQYF

V: TRBV11-2
J: TRBJ1-4
CDR3: CASSLDRGQKLFF

V: TRBV25-1
J: TRBJ2-7
CDR3: CASSESGALYEQYF